A single sample is the source of the 14 T cell receptor beta chains below, sequenced in a study of shared clonotypes between healthy human individuals. Assay used: immunoSEQ multiplex PCR; TCRdb lists only in-frame clones, some missing. This repertoire shows 2 million to 3 million clones, 80% to 95% found once; its top ten account for approximately 0.36%. Sequenced: naive CD4+ T cells from PBMCs. Specified subset: CD45RA+ positively selected. The receptors were gathered from a young man in good health. Some clones in this sample may be carry-over from other donors' samples.

This chain uses TRBV9 with TRBJ2-1; D unresolved. CDR1 and CDR2 from the germline V gene are SGDLS and YYNGEE. The CDR3 spans 17 residues. Trimming left V 0 bases short and J 9 bases short, with 22 bases between. The CDR3 loop is CASSVGVSTLSDSEQFF. Here the CDR3 DNA reads TGTGCCAGCAGCGTAGGGGTCTCAACTTTGTCGGATTCTGAGCAGTTCTTC.

J is TRBJ1-2 and V is TRBV9; D is unresolved. CDR1 and CDR2 from the germline V gene are SGDLS and YYNGEE. Trimming left V 3 bases short and J 1 base short, with 7 bases between. CDR3 length: 13 amino acids. DNA of the CDR3: TGTGCCAGCAGCGGGGGATTTAACTATGGCTACACCTTC. It encodes CASSGGFNYGYTF.

The chain combines TRBV7-2 with TRBJ1-2; TRBD1 agrees at 8 bases. CDR3 length: 14 residues. Losses at the gene ends were 5 bases for V and 5 bases for J; bases not matched to a gene: 7. Germline CDR1 SGHTA, CDR2 FQGNSA. CDR3 coding DNA: TGTGCCAGCAGCCGAAGTCAGGGGGCGTATGGCTACACCTTC. This translates into CASSRSQGAYGYTF. Full variable domain (missing parts from reference TRBV7-2 and TRBJ1-2): GAGVSQSPSNKVTEKGKDVELRCDPISGHTALYWYRQSLGQGLEFLIYFQGNSAPDKSGLPSDRFSAERTGGSVSTLTIQRTQQEDSAVYLCASSRSQGAYGYTFGSGTRLTVV.

This sequence joins TRBV5-1 and TRBJ2-5, with TRBD1 matching over 8 bases. Germline CDR1 SGHRS, CDR2 YFSETQ. The trim removed 0 bases at V and 4 bases at J, leaving 11 bases unmatched. The CDR3 sequence is 17 residues long. The CDR3 coding sequence is TGCGCCAGCAGCTTGGCCCCCCTTGGACAGGGCGGAGAGACCCAGTACTTC. Amino acids: CASSLAPLGQGGETQYF.

This clone appeared a single time. This chain links TRBV5-5 with TRBJ1-2; D unclear. With 1 base removed from V and 4 bases from J, the gap between germline ends came to 11 bases. Per germline, CDR1 SGHKS and CDR2 YYEKEE (reference sequence). This CDR3 comprises 14 residues. CDR3 loop: CASSLLTTGYGYTF. CDR3 in DNA: TGTGCCAGCAGCTTGCTAACCACGGGCTATGGCTACACCTTC. Full variable domain (rest looked up from reference TRBV5-5 and TRBJ1-2): DAGVTQSPTHLIKTRGQQVTLRCSPISGHKSVSWYQQVLGQGPQFIFQYYEKEERGRGNFPDRFSARQFPNYSSELNVNALLLGDSALYLCASSLLTTGYGYTFGSGTRLTVV.

This chain connects TRBV7-3 to TRBJ2-1; D is unresolved. Germline CDR1 reads SGHTA; CDR2 reads FQGTGA. This CDR3 region has 13 residues. Between the trimmed V and J ends, which lost 1 base and 7 bases, there was a span of 8 bases. CDR3 amino acids: CASSLSRRNEQFF. The CDR3 DNA reads TGTGCCAGCAGCTTAAGCCGCCGAAATGAGCAGTTCTTC. The full variable domain, with the rest looked up from reference TRBV7-3 and TRBJ2-1, is GAGVSQTPSNKVTEKGKYVELRCDPISGHTALYWYRQSLGQGPEFLIYFQGTGAADDSGLPNDRFFAVRPEGSVSTLKIQRTERGDSAVYLCASSLSRRNEQFFGPGTRLTVL.

The chain carries TRBV14 and TRBJ1-2; D perhaps matches TRBD1 (5 bases). The V end was cut by 0 bases, the J end by 5 bases, with 7 bases between. Per germline, CDR1 SGHDN and CDR2 FVKESK. The CDR3 is 13 amino acids. CDR3 DNA: TGTGCCAGCAGCCAAGATCAGGGTTATGGCTACACCTTC. This gives the protein CASSQDQGYGYTF.

The V and J genes are TRBV10-3 and TRBJ2-1; 7 nucleotides line up with TRBD2. V was clipped by 0 bases and J by 0 bases; unmatched bases: 2. Germline lookup yields CDR1 ENHRY and CDR2 SYGVKD. CDR3 length: 16 amino acids. Here the CDR3 reads CAISESLAASYNEQFF. CDR3 nucleotides: TGTGCCATCAGTGAGTCCCTAGCGGCCTCCTACAATGAGCAGTTCTTC.

The rearrangement joins TRBV7-2 to TRBJ2-7, with D possibly being TRBD1 or TRBD2 (5 bases each). Germline assignment: CDR1 SGHTA and CDR2 FQGNSA. The CDR3 is 15 amino acids. V was clipped by 5 bases and J by 2 bases, with 16 bases between them. In nucleotides, the CDR3 is TGTGCCAGCAGCGACCGGGGCCTGGGAACCTACGAGCAGTACTTC. Its translation is CASSDRGLGTYEQYF.

The chain combines TRBV5-4 with TRBJ1-3, with 9 bases that match TRBD1. V trimming: 0 bases; J trimming: 3 bases; junction bases outside the gene matches: 7. The length of the CDR3 is 17 residues. The germline V gene has CDR1 SGHNT and CDR2 YYREEE (reference sequence). The CDR3 nucleotides are TGTGCCAGCAGCTTGGTACAGGGGGCTGTGGGTGGAAACACCATATATTTT. This gives the protein CASSLVQGAVGGNTIYF.

V is TRBV30 and J is TRBJ1-1; no clear D gene. The germline V and J ends were trimmed by 3 bases and 1 base, with 15 bases remaining between them. Per the germline V gene, CDR1 is GTSNPN and CDR2 is SVGIG (reference sequence). This CDR3 contains 15 residues. CDR3 in DNA: TGTGCCTGGAGCCGGCAGCAACTCCAGAACACTGAAGCTTTCTTT. Translation: CAWSRQQLQNTEAFF.

V usage is TRBV5-4 and J usage is TRBJ2-3, with 7 bases that match TRBD2. Germline V gives CDR1 SGHNT, CDR2 YYREEE (reference sequence). The trim removed 4 bases at V and 4 bases at J, leaving 6 bases unmatched. This CDR3 is built from 14 residues. The CDR3 coding sequence is TGTGCCAGCAGCCCCGGACTAGGAGCAGATACGCAGTATTTT. This translates into CASSPGLGADTQYF.

This clone was recorded once. V and J are TRBV29-1 and TRBJ2-3; TRBD1 aligns across 7 bases. Looked up from germline, CDR1 is SQVTM and CDR2 is ANQGSEA. After removal of 4 bases from V and 0 bases from J, the junction contained 7 bases not matched to a gene. The CDR3 is 15 amino acids. The CDR3 region is CSVAAGQDSTDTQYF. CDR3 nucleotide sequence: TGCAGCGTTGCCGCCGGACAGGATAGCACAGATACGCAGTATTTT.

This chain joins TRBV28 and TRBJ1-5; perhaps TRBD1 as D (5 bases). The CDR3 is 16 residues long. Germline V gene lookup returns CDR1 MDHEN and CDR2 SYDVKM. V lost 7 bases and J lost 4, with 20 bases in between. CDR3 protein: CASTMHGTLGNQPQHF. The CDR3, as DNA: TGTGCCAGCACCATGCACGGGACTCTAGGAAATCAGCCCCAGCATTTT. The full variable domain, rest sourced from reference TRBV28 and TRBJ1-5, is DVKVTQSSRYLVKRTGEKVFLECVQDMDHENMFWYRQDPGLGLRLIYFSYDVKMKEKGDIPEGYSVSREKKERFSLILESASTNQTSMYLCASTMHGTLGNQPQHFGDGTRLSIL.